A selection of T cell receptor beta chains follows, all from one sample in a study of T-cell memory formation after mild COVID-19. One entry per CDR3 protein results from TCRdb running MiXCR on the 5' RACE reads. The repertoire includes about 350,000 distinct CDR3 sequences, approximately 14% of them detected once, and roughly 20% sits in the top ten. Sequencing used PBMCs or a T cell subset sorted from them (not recorded which). These receptor sequences come from a man aged 18 to 29 who had mild COVID-19 (a few samples of this study predate the infection). Cell type and time point are not known. Both conserved end residues are part of each CDR3. D genes are given only for firm matches. Clone size is shown for a subset of rows, as once, few, many or a class of expanded clone.

clone_size: -
v_call: TRBV5-1
cdr3_length: 16
d_call: TRBD1
j_call: TRBJ1-6
cdr3_nt: TGCGCCAGCAGCTTGGTAGTACAGGGGGCCAATTCACCCCTCCACTTT
cdr3_aa: CASSLVVQGANSPLHF

clone_size: -
v_call: TRBV29-1
cdr3_length: 13
d_call: TRBD1
j_call: TRBJ2-5
cdr3_nt: TGCAGCGCCGGACGGGGACAGCAAGAGACCCAGTACTTC
cdr3_aa: CSAGRGQQETQYF

clone_size: -
v_call: TRBV5-6
cdr3_length: 17
d_call: -
j_call: TRBJ1-4
cdr3_nt: TGTGCCAGCAGCTTGGCCCCGATTCGGGCAACTAATGAAAAACTGTTTTTT
cdr3_aa: CASSLAPIRATNEKLFF

clone_size: few
v_call: TRBV12-3/TRBV12-4
cdr3_length: 16
d_call: -
j_call: TRBJ1-5
cdr3_nt: TGTGCCAGCAGTTTATTATGGGGGAATAGCAATCAGCCCCAGCATTTT
cdr3_aa: CASSLLWGNSNQPQHF

clone_size: -
v_call: TRBV4-1
cdr3_length: 15
d_call: TRBD1
j_call: TRBJ1-1
cdr3_nt: TGCGCCAGCAGCCATGCCGGGACAGGGAGGACTGAAGCTTTCTTT
cdr3_aa: CASSHAGTGRTEAFF

clone_size: few
v_call: TRBV3-1
cdr3_length: 15
d_call: TRBD2
j_call: TRBJ2-1
cdr3_nt: TGTGCCAGCAGCCAACCGGGACTAGCGGACAATGAGCAGTTCTTC
cdr3_aa: CASSQPGLADNEQFF

clone_size: -
v_call: TRBV7-9
cdr3_length: 14
d_call: -
j_call: TRBJ1-6
cdr3_nt: TGTGCCAGCAGCTTACCGAGGGATAATTCACCCCTCCACTTT
cdr3_aa: CASSLPRDNSPLHF

clone_size: -
v_call: TRBV5-1
cdr3_length: 14
d_call: TRBD1
j_call: TRBJ1-2
cdr3_nt: TGCGCCAGCAGCTCCCAGACAGGGGTCTATGGCTACACCTTC
cdr3_aa: CASSSQTGVYGYTF

clone_size: -
v_call: TRBV4-3
cdr3_length: 16
d_call: TRBD1
j_call: TRBJ1-1
cdr3_nt: TGCGCCAGCAGCCAAGACCCTACAGGGGGTAACACTGAAGCTTTCTTT
cdr3_aa: CASSQDPTGGNTEAFF

clone_size: -
v_call: TRBV27
cdr3_length: 14
d_call: TRBD2
j_call: TRBJ2-7
cdr3_nt: TGTGCCAGCAGTTTACTAGCGGCCTCCTACGAGCAGTACTTC
cdr3_aa: CASSLLAASYEQYF

clone_size: -
v_call: TRBV7-9
cdr3_length: 15
d_call: TRBD2
j_call: TRBJ2-3
cdr3_nt: TGTGCCAGCGGCTTAGCGGGGGCCACGGGGGATACGCAGTATTTT
cdr3_aa: CASGLAGATGDTQYF

clone_size: few
v_call: TRBV5-1
cdr3_length: 16
d_call: TRBD1
j_call: TRBJ1-3
cdr3_nt: TGCGCCAGCAGTCGACAGGGAAACTCGGGAGGAAACACCATATATTTT
cdr3_aa: CASSRQGNSGGNTIYF

clone_size: -
v_call: TRBV7-2
cdr3_length: 16
d_call: -
j_call: TRBJ2-5
cdr3_nt: TGTGCCAGCAGCCCAGTAAAGGGGATGGGGCAAGAGACCCAGTACTTC
cdr3_aa: CASSPVKGMGQETQYF

clone_size: -
v_call: TRBV6-6
cdr3_length: 17
d_call: -
j_call: TRBJ1-1
cdr3_nt: TGTGCCAGCAGCCCCCGCGGAGGGGTGACCCTAAACACTGAAGCTTTCTTT
cdr3_aa: CASSPRGGVTLNTEAFF

clone_size: -
v_call: TRBV6-5
cdr3_length: 15
d_call: TRBD1
j_call: TRBJ2-3
cdr3_nt: TGTGCCAGCAGTCAACAGGGGGCCGGGTTAGGTACGCAGTATTTT
cdr3_aa: CASSQQGAGLGTQYF

clone_size: -
v_call: TRBV14
cdr3_length: 15
d_call: -
j_call: TRBJ1-2
cdr3_nt: TGTGCCAGCATCTCACCTCCGGCAGGCAACTATGGCTACACCTTC
cdr3_aa: CASISPPAGNYGYTF

clone_size: -
v_call: TRBV29-1
cdr3_length: 15
d_call: TRBD2
j_call: TRBJ2-3
cdr3_nt: TGCAGCGGTTCTAGCGGGGGGGGAAGCACAGATACGCAGTATTTT
cdr3_aa: CSGSSGGGSTDTQYF

clone_size: -
v_call: TRBV15
cdr3_length: 15
d_call: TRBD1
j_call: TRBJ1-2
cdr3_nt: TGTGCCACCAGCAGGACAGGGGGCGATACCTATGGCTACACCTTC
cdr3_aa: CATSRTGGDTYGYTF

clone_size: few
v_call: TRBV5-5
cdr3_length: 16
d_call: TRBD2
j_call: TRBJ2-5
cdr3_nt: TGTGCCAGCAGCCTCTGGGCGGGAGCTACCCAAGAGACCCAGTACTTC
cdr3_aa: CASSLWAGATQETQYF

clone_size: -
v_call: TRBV7-2
cdr3_length: 13
d_call: -
j_call: TRBJ2-7
cdr3_nt: TGTGCCAGCAGCTTTCCCGCCCGCTACGAGCAGTACTTC
cdr3_aa: CASSFPARYEQYF

clone_size: few
v_call: TRBV6-1
cdr3_length: 15
d_call: -
j_call: TRBJ1-2
cdr3_nt: TGTGCCAGCAGTGAGCCCGGCGGCACCAACTATGGCTACACCTTC
cdr3_aa: CASSEPGGTNYGYTF

clone_size: -
v_call: TRBV5-1
cdr3_length: 13
d_call: -
j_call: TRBJ2-3
cdr3_nt: TGCGCCAGCGGCGGGGAGGCCACAGATACGCAGTATTTT
cdr3_aa: CASGGEATDTQYF

clone_size: -
v_call: TRBV5-6
cdr3_length: 13
d_call: -
j_call: TRBJ1-1
cdr3_nt: TGTGCCAGCATTTCTCAAATGGGGACTGAAGCTTTCTTT
cdr3_aa: CASISQMGTEAFF

clone_size: few
v_call: TRBV5-1
cdr3_length: 14
d_call: -
j_call: TRBJ2-5
cdr3_nt: TGCGCCTCGGCCCCCGTCGAGTCCCGGGAGACCCAGTACTTC
cdr3_aa: CASAPVESRETQYF

clone_size: few
v_call: TRBV7-9
cdr3_length: 14
d_call: -
j_call: TRBJ1-2
cdr3_nt: TGTGCCAGCAGCACGGAGACAGGAGTGTTTGGCTACACCTTC
cdr3_aa: CASSTETGVFGYTF

clone_size: -
v_call: TRBV7-2
cdr3_length: 15
d_call: -
j_call: TRBJ1-2
cdr3_nt: TGTGCCAGCAGCTCGCACTTCTCCACTAACTATGGCTACACCTTC
cdr3_aa: CASSSHFSTNYGYTF

clone_size: -
v_call: TRBV5-1
cdr3_length: 14
d_call: -
j_call: TRBJ2-3
cdr3_nt: TGCGCCAGCAGCGGCCAGGGGCTGGGAGATACGCAGTATTTT
cdr3_aa: CASSGQGLGDTQYF

clone_size: few
v_call: TRBV20-1
cdr3_length: 12
d_call: TRBD1
j_call: TRBJ1-2
cdr3_nt: TGCAGTGCTAGTGCAGGGGGAGTTGGCTACACCTTC
cdr3_aa: CSASAGGVGYTF

clone_size: -
v_call: TRBV6-2/TRBV6-3
cdr3_length: 18
d_call: TRBD2
j_call: TRBJ2-1
cdr3_nt: TGTGCCAGCAGTAACAACCCGTATTTTAGCGGGGGAGACAATGAGCAGTTCTTC
cdr3_aa: CASSNNPYFSGGDNEQFF

clone_size: few
v_call: TRBV6-5
cdr3_length: 16
d_call: TRBD2
j_call: TRBJ2-1
cdr3_nt: TGTGCCAGCAGCACCTTAGCGGGGGCGACCTACAATGAGCAGTTCTTC
cdr3_aa: CASSTLAGATYNEQFF

clone_size: many
v_call: TRBV5-1
cdr3_length: 17
d_call: -
j_call: TRBJ2-2
cdr3_nt: TGCGCCAGCAGCTTGGCCCCACAGGGTTTGAACACCGGGGAGCTGTTTTTT
cdr3_aa: CASSLAPQGLNTGELFF

clone_size: many
v_call: TRBV20-1
cdr3_length: 17
d_call: TRBD1
j_call: TRBJ2-6
cdr3_nt: TGCAGTGCCATTGGGACAGCTAATCGCTCTGGGGCCAACGTCCTGACTTTC
cdr3_aa: CSAIGTANRSGANVLTF

clone_size: -
v_call: TRBV16
cdr3_length: 15
d_call: TRBD1
j_call: TRBJ1-5
cdr3_nt: TGTGCCAGCAGTCCAAGACAGGGGATAGGGGAGCCCCAGCATTTT
cdr3_aa: CASSPRQGIGEPQHF

clone_size: few
v_call: TRBV4-3
cdr3_length: 15
d_call: TRBD2
j_call: TRBJ2-3
cdr3_nt: TGCGCCAGCAGCCAAGAATCCCTAGCGGGGGATACGCAGTATTTT
cdr3_aa: CASSQESLAGDTQYF

clone_size: -
v_call: TRBV9
cdr3_length: 14
d_call: TRBD1
j_call: TRBJ1-6
cdr3_nt: TGTGCCAGCAGCGACGGACAGGGGTATTCACCCCTCCACTTT
cdr3_aa: CASSDGQGYSPLHF

clone_size: many
v_call: TRBV10-3
cdr3_length: 11
d_call: -
j_call: TRBJ1-2
cdr3_nt: TGTGCCATCTCGACAGGCTATGGCTACACCTTC
cdr3_aa: CAISTGYGYTF

clone_size: -
v_call: TRBV20-1
cdr3_length: 13
d_call: -
j_call: TRBJ2-4
cdr3_nt: TGCAGTGCCCCTCCGGTGCCCGGGAACATTCAGTACTTC
cdr3_aa: CSAPPVPGNIQYF

clone_size: -
v_call: TRBV12-3/TRBV12-4
cdr3_length: 14
d_call: -
j_call: TRBJ1-3
cdr3_nt: TGTGCCAGCAGTGCGTCGGCAGGCGGAAACACCATATATTTT
cdr3_aa: CASSASAGGNTIYF

clone_size: few
v_call: TRBV7-6
cdr3_length: 14
d_call: TRBD1
j_call: TRBJ2-3
cdr3_nt: TGTGCCAGCAGCCGGACAGGGGAGACAGATACGCAGTATTTT
cdr3_aa: CASSRTGETDTQYF

clone_size: few
v_call: TRBV4-1
cdr3_length: 14
d_call: -
j_call: TRBJ1-1
cdr3_nt: TGCGCCAGCAGCCAAGCCGAAACGGCCCGGAGAGCTTTCTTT
cdr3_aa: CASSQAETARRAFF

clone_size: few
v_call: TRBV12-3/TRBV12-4
cdr3_length: 15
d_call: -
j_call: TRBJ2-2
cdr3_nt: TGTGCCAGCCTGGGGGGGCCCCGGAACACCGGGGAGCTGTTTTTT
cdr3_aa: CASLGGPRNTGELFF

clone_size: few
v_call: TRBV7-6
cdr3_length: 17
d_call: -
j_call: TRBJ2-3
cdr3_nt: TGTGCCAGCAGCCCTGGGGGGCGGGGGCCGGGCACAGATACGCAGTATTTT
cdr3_aa: CASSPGGRGPGTDTQYF

clone_size: -
v_call: TRBV14
cdr3_length: 14
d_call: -
j_call: TRBJ1-2
cdr3_nt: TGTGCCAGCAGCCAACCCGGAGTAAACTATGGCTACACCTTC
cdr3_aa: CASSQPGVNYGYTF

clone_size: -
v_call: TRBV6-5
cdr3_length: 15
d_call: -
j_call: TRBJ1-5
cdr3_nt: TGTGCCAGCAGTAACTCGGGACACCTCAATCAGCCCCAGCATTTT
cdr3_aa: CASSNSGHLNQPQHF

clone_size: -
v_call: TRBV5-1
cdr3_length: 18
d_call: -
j_call: TRBJ2-2
cdr3_nt: TGCGCCAGCAGCACGGACCCAGGACACAACGCGAACACCGGGGAGCTGTTTTTT
cdr3_aa: CASSTDPGHNANTGELFF

clone_size: -
v_call: TRBV6-2/TRBV6-3
cdr3_length: 14
d_call: -
j_call: TRBJ1-1
cdr3_nt: TGTGCCAGCAGTACACCGGACAGGAACACTGAAGCTTTCTTT
cdr3_aa: CASSTPDRNTEAFF

clone_size: -
v_call: TRBV7-2
cdr3_length: 13
d_call: -
j_call: TRBJ2-3
cdr3_nt: TGTGCCAGCAGCTTACAGGGGGGGGATACGCAGTATTTT
cdr3_aa: CASSLQGGDTQYF

clone_size: few
v_call: TRBV5-1
cdr3_length: 13
d_call: -
j_call: TRBJ1-2
cdr3_nt: TGCGCCAGCAGTACGGTCCAGGGCAATGGCTACACCTTC
cdr3_aa: CASSTVQGNGYTF

clone_size: -
v_call: TRBV19
cdr3_length: 11
d_call: -
j_call: TRBJ2-3
cdr3_nt: TGTGCCAGTAGTTCATGGGATACGCAGTATTTT
cdr3_aa: CASSSWDTQYF

clone_size: few
v_call: TRBV25-1
cdr3_length: 15
d_call: -
j_call: TRBJ2-2
cdr3_nt: TGTGCCAGCAGGGGTGGGGAGGTCGGCACCGGGGAGCTGTTTTTT
cdr3_aa: CASRGGEVGTGELFF

clone_size: -
v_call: TRBV9
cdr3_length: 15
d_call: TRBD1
j_call: TRBJ1-6
cdr3_nt: TGTGCCAGCAGCGCACAGGGGGCCCGAAATTCACCCCTCCACTTT
cdr3_aa: CASSAQGARNSPLHF

clone_size: many
v_call: TRBV20-1
cdr3_length: 11
d_call: -
j_call: TRBJ2-1
cdr3_nt: TGCAGTGCTAGAAGGGAGGATGAGCAGTTCTTC
cdr3_aa: CSARREDEQFF

clone_size: -
v_call: TRBV29-1
cdr3_length: 13
d_call: TRBD2
j_call: TRBJ2-1
cdr3_nt: TGCAGCGTTGATTTTATTAGCGGGGCTGAGCAGTTCTTC
cdr3_aa: CSVDFISGAEQFF

clone_size: few
v_call: TRBV20-1
cdr3_length: 12
d_call: -
j_call: TRBJ1-1
cdr3_nt: TGCAGTGCTAAAGCCCGGGGGACTGAAGCTTTCTTT
cdr3_aa: CSAKARGTEAFF

clone_size: few
v_call: TRBV2
cdr3_length: 17
d_call: -
j_call: TRBJ2-7
cdr3_nt: TGTGCCAGCAGTGAAACCGGCGGCTACCCGAGCTCCTACGAGCAGTACTTC
cdr3_aa: CASSETGGYPSSYEQYF